One T cell receptor (beta chain) is described in this entry. TCRdb's copy holds only in-frame clones and misses some; the assay was immunoSEQ multiplex PCR. In the table there are tens of thousands of clones, 93% of which are singletons. The source of the sample is a study of T cell changes during pregnancy in multiple sclerosis. V lost 4 bases and J lost 1, with 11 bases in between. Germline CDR1 reads MGHRA; CDR2 reads YSYEKL. This CDR3 contains 14 residues. This clonotype was obtained from a female donor with multiple sclerosis, enrolled in a pregnancy study. The chain recombines TRBV4-1 with TRBJ2-7; maybe TRBD2 (5 bases). Sequenced here: CD8+ T cells from peripheral blood mononuclear cells, sampled in the second trimester of pregnancy. DNA for the CDR3: TGCGCCAGCAGCCTTTCTGGGAGTTCCTACGAGCAGTACTTC. Translating it yields CASSLSGSSYEQYF.